This TCR beta chain originates from a study of cytomegalovirus exposure and HLA in healthy donors. Study context: There were about 85 million unique TCRs (from HLA-typed donors) in an early data release.

Study-level findings and limits: A likely sequencing artifact accounted for one observed cluster of highly shared sequence variants. In a later analysis, HLA-C alleles had the fewest associated TCRs, DRB1 alleles the most. A classifier reportedly called cytomegalovirus status with high sensitivity and specificity.

On this clone itself: The antigen remains undetermined.

The study ran its PCR with 60 Vbeta and 13 Jbeta primers. The protocol was immunoSEQ multiplex PCR, while the TCRdb copy is restricted to in-frame clones and leaves out a portion. The table has over 90,000 clones, about four fifths seen once. The germline V gene encodes CDR1 SGHRS and CDR2 YFSETQ. The CDR3 has 17 amino acids. V is TRBV5-1 and J is TRBJ2-5, with TRBD1 identical over 7 bases. With the DNA end fitting TRBJ2-7 better, the J assignment may be wrong. The source is a middle-aged man in good health and CMV-seropositive. The sample consisted of PBMCs. This chain's CDR3 is CASSVRPGQLSSYEQYF. CDR3 in DNA: TGCGCCAGCAGCGTTCGCCCGGGACAGCTGAGCTCCTACGAGCAGTACTTC.